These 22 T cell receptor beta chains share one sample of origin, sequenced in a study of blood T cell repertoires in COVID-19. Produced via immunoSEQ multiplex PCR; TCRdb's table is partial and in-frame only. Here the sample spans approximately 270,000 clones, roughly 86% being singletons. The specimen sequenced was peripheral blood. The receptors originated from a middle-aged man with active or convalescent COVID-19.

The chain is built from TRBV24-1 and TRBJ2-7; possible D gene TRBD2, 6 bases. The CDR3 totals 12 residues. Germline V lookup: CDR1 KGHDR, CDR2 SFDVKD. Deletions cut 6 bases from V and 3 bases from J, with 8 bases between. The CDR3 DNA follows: TGTGCCACCAGTCCGGGGGACTACGAGCAGTACTTC. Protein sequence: CATSPGDYEQYF.

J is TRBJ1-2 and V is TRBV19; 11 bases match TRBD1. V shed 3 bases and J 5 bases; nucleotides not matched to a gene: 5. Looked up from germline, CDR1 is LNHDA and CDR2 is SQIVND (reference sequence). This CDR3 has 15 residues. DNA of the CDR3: TGTGCCAGTAGTATCGGACAGGGGGCCGGGTATGGCTACACCTTC. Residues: CASSIGQGAGYGYTF.

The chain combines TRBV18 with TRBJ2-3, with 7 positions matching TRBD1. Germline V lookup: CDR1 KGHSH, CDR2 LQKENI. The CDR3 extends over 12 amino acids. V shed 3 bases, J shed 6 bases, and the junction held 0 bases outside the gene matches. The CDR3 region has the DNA TGTGCCAGCTCACCGGACAGGGATACGCAGTATTTT. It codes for CASSPDRDTQYF. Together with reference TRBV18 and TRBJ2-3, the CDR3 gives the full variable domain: NAGVMQNPRHLVRRRGQEARLRCSPMKGHSHVYWYRQLPEEGLKFMVYLQKENIIDESGMPKERFSAEFPKEGPSILRIQQVVRGDSAAYFCASSPDRDTQYFGPGTRLTVL.

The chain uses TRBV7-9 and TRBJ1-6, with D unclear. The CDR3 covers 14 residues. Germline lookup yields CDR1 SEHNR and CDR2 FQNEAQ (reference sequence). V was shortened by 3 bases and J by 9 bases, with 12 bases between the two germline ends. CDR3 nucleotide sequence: TGTGCCAGCAGCTTGGGCCAACCCACTTCACCCCTCCACTTT. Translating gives CASSLGQPTSPLHF.

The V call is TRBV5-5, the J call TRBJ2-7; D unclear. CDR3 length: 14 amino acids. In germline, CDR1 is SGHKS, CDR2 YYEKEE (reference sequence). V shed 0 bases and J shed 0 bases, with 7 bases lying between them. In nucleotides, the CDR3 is TGTGCCAGCAGCTTGGGACGGAGCTCCTACGAGCAGTACTTC. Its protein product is CASSLGRSSYEQYF.

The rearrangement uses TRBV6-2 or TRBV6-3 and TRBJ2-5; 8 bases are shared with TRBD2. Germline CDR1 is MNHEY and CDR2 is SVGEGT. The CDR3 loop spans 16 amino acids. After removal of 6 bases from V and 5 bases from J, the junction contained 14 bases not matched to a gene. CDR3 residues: CASSSSLAGLPETQYF. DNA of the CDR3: TGTGCCAGCAGCTCCTCCCTAGCGGGCCTCCCGGAGACCCAGTACTTC.

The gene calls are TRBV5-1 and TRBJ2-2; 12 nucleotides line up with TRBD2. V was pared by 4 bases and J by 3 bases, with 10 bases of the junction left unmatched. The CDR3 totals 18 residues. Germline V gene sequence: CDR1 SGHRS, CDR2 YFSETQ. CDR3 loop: CASSPPTSGSVYTGELFF. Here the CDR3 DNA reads TGCGCCAGCAGCCCCCCGACTAGCGGGAGTGTCTACACCGGGGAGCTGTTTTTT.

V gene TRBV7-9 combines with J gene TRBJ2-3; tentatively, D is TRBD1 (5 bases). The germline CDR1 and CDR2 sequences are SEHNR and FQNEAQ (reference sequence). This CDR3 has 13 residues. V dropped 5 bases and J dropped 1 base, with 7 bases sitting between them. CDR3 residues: CASSRRGTDTQYF. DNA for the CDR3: TGTGCCAGCAGCCGCAGGGGCACAGATACGCAGTATTTT.

For the CDR3, the DNA is TGTGCCAGCAGCTCATGGAGCGAGCAAGAGACCCAGTACTTC. It translates to CASSSWSEQETQYF. The chain is built from TRBV11-2 and TRBJ2-5; D remains ambiguous. Per the germline V gene, CDR1 is SGHAT and CDR2 is FQNNGV. The CDR3 sequence is 14 residues long. Trimming left V 4 bases short and J 2 bases short, with 11 bases between.

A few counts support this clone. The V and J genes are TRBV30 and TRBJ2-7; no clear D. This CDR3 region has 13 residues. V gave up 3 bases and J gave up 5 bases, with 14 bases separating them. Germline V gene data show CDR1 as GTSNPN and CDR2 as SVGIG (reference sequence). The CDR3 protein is CAWSLYVFHEQYF. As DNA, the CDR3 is TGTGCCTGGAGCCTCTATGTGTTCCACGAGCAGTACTTC.

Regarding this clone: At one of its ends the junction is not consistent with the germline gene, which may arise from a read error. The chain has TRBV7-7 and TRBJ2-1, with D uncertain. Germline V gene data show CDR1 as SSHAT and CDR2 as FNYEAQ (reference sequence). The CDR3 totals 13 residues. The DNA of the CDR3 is TGTGCTAGCAGCTTAGACTCTAGAGGAGAGCAGTTCTTC. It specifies CASSLDSRGEQFF.

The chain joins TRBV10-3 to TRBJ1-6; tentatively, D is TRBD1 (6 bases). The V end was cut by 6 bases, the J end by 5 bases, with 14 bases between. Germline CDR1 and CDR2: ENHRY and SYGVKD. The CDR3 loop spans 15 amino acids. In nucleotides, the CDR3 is TGTGCCATCAGCCCACAGGGTGGGAATAATTCACCCCTCCACTTT. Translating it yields CAISPQGGNNSPLHF.

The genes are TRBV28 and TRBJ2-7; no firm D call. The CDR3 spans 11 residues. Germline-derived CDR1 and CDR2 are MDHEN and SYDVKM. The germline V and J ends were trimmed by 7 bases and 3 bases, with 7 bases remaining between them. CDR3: CASTSVYEQYF. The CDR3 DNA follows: TGTGCCAGCACGAGCGTCTACGAGCAGTACTTC.

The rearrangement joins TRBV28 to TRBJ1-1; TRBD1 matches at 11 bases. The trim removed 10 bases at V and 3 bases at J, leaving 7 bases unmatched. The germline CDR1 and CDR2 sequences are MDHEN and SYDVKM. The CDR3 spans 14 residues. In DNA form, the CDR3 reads TGTGCCACCTCACCGGGACAGGGGGACACTGAAGCTTTCTTT. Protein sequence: CATSPGQGDTEAFF.

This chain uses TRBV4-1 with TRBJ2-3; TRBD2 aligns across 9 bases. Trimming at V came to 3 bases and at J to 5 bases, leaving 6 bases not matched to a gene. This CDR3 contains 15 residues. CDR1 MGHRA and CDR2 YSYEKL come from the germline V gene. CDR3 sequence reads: CASSHRTSDVDTQYF. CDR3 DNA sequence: TGCGCCAGCAGCCACAGGACTAGCGATGTAGATACGCAGTATTTT.

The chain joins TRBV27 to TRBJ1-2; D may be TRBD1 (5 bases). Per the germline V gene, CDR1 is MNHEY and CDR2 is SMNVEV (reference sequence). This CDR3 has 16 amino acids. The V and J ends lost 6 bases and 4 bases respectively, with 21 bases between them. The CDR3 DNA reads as TGTGCCAGCAGCCCCGGCCGGGTCCAGGGCGGCTATGGCTACACCTTC. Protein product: CASSPGRVQGGYGYTF.

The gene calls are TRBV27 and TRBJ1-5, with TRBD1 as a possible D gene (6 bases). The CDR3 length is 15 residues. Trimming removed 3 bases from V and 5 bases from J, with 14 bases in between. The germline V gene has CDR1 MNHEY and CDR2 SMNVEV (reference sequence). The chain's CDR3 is CASSFARGADQPQHF. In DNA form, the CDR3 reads TGTGCCAGCAGTTTTGCCAGGGGCGCGGATCAGCCCCAGCATTTT.

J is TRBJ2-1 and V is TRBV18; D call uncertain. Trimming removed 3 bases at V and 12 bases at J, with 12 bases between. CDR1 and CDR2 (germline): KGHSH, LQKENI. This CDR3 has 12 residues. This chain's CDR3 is CASSPEGGLQFF. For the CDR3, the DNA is TGTGCCAGCTCACCTGAAGGCGGCCTGCAGTTCTTC. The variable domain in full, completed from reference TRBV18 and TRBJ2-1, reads NAGVMQNPRHLVRRRGQEARLRCSPMKGHSHVYWYRQLPEEGLKFMVYLQKENIIDESGMPKERFSAEFPKEGPSILRIQQVVRGDSAAYFCASSPEGGLQFFGPGTRLTVL.

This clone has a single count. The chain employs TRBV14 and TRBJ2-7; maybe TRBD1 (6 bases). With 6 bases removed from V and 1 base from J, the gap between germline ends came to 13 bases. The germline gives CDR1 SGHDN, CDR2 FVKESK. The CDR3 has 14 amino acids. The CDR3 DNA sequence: TGTGCCAGCAGTCCACAGGGAGCTTCCTACGAGCAGTACTTC. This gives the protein CASSPQGASYEQYF.

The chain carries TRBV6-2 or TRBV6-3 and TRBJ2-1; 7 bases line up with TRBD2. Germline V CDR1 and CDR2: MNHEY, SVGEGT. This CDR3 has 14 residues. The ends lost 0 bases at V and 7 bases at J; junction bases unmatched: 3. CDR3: CASSYSSGYNEQFF. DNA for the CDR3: TGTGCCAGCAGTTACTCTAGCGGGTATAATGAGCAGTTCTTC.

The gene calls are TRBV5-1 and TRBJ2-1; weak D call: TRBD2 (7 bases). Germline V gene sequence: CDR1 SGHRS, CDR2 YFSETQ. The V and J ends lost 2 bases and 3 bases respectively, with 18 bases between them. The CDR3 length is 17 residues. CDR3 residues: CASSFQGGGFSYNEQFF. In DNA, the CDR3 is TGCGCCAGCAGCTTCCAAGGGGGGGGGTTCAGCTACAATGAGCAGTTCTTC.

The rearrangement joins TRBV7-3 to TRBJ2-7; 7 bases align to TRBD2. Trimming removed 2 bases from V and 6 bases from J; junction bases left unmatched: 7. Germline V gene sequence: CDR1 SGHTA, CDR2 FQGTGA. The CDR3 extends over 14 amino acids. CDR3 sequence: CASSLGAGVSEQYF. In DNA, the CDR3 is TGTGCCAGCAGCTTAGGGGCGGGAGTGTCCGAGCAGTACTTC.